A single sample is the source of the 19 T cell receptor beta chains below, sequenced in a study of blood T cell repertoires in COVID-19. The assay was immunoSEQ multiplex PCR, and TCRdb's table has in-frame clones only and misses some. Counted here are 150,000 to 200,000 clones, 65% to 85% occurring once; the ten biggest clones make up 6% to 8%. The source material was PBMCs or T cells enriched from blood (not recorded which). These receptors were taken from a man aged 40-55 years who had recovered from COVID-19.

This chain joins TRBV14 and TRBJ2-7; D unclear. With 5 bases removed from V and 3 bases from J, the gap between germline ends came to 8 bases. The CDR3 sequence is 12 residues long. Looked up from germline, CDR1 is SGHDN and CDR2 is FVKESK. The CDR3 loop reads CASSSGVYEQYF. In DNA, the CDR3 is TGTGCCAGCAGCTCCGGAGTCTACGAGCAGTACTTC.

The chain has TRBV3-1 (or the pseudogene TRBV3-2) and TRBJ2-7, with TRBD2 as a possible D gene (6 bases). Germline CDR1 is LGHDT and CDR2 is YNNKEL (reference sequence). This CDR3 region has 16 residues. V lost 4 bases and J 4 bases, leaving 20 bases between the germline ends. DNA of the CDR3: TGTGCCAGCAGCCCTTACGTGACGAGGAGGGTATACGAGCAGTACTTC. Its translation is CASSPYVTRRVYEQYF.

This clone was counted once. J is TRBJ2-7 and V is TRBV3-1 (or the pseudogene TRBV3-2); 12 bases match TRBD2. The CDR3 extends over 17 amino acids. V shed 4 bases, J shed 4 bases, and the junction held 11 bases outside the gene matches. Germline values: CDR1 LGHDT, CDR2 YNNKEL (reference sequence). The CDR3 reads CASSRLAGATTGYEQYF. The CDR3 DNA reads TGTGCCAGCAGCCGACTAGCGGGGGCGACGACTGGATACGAGCAGTACTTC.

The CDR3 region is CSASGWAGQPGPDYGYTF. Here the CDR3 DNA reads TGCAGTGCTAGTGGTTGGGCGGGACAGCCGGGGCCTGACTATGGCTACACCTTC. V gene TRBV20-1 combines with J gene TRBJ1-2, with 7 nucleotides matching TRBD1. Germline loops: CDR1 DFQATT, CDR2 SNEGSKA (reference sequence). The CDR3 extends over 18 amino acids. V lost 3 bases and J lost 3; bases outside the gene matches: 19.

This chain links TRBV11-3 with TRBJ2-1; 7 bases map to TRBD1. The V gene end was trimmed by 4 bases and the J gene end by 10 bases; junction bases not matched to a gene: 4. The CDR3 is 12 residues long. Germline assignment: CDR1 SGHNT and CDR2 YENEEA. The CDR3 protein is CASSSGDSEQFF. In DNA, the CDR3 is TGTGCCAGCAGCTCCGGGGACAGCGAGCAGTTCTTC.

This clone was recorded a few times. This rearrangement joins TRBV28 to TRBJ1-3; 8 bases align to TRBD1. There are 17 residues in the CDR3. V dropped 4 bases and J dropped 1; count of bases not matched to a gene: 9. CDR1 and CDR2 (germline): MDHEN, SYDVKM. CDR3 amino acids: CASSSLKGDRSGNTIYF. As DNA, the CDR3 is TGTGCCAGCAGTTCTCTTAAGGGGGACAGGTCTGGAAACACCATATATTTT.

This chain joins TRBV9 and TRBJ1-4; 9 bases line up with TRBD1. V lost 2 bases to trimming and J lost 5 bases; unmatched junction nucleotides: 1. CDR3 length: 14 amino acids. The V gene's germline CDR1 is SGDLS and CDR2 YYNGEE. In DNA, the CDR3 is TGTGCCAGCAGCGTCGGGACAGGGAATGAAAAACTGTTTTTT. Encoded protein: CASSVGTGNEKLFF.

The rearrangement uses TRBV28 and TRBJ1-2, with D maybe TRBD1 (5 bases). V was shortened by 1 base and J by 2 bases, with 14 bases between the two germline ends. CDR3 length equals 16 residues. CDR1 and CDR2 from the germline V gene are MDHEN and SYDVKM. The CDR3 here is CASSLYPSGGNYGYTF. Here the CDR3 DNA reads TGTGCCAGCAGTTTATACCCAAGCGGGGGAAACTATGGCTACACCTTC.

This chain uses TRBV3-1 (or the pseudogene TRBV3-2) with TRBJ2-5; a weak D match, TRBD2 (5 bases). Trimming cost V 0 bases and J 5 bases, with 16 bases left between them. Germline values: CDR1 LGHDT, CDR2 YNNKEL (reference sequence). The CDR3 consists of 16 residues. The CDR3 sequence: CASSQEFPGRGETQYF. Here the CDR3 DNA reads TGTGCCAGCAGCCAAGAGTTTCCGGGCCGAGGGGAGACCCAGTACTTC.

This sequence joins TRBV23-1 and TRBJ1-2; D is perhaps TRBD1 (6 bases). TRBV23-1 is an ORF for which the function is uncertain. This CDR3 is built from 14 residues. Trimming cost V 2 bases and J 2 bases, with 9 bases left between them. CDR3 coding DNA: TGCGCCAGCAGTCAACTCGACAGGAACTATGGCTACACCTTC. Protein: CASSQLDRNYGYTF.

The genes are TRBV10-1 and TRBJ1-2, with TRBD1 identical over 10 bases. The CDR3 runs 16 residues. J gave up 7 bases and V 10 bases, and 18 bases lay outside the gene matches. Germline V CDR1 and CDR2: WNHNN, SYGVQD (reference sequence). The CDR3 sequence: CAIHPTGGGWHSGYTF. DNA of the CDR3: TGCGCCATTCACCCGACAGGGGGCGGATGGCATTCTGGCTACACCTTC.

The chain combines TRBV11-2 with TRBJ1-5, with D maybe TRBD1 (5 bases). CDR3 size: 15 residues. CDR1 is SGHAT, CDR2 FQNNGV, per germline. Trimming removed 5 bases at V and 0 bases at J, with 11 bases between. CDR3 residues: CASSQTDNSNQPQHF. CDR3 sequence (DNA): TGTGCCAGCAGCCAGACAGATAATAGCAATCAGCCCCAGCATTTT.

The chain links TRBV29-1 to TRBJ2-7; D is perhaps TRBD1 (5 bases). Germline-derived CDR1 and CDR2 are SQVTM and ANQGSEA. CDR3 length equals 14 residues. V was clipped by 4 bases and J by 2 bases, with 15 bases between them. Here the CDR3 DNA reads TGCAGCGTTGTTGGGCAGGGCAGAACCTACGAGCAGTACTTC. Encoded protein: CSVVGQGRTYEQYF.

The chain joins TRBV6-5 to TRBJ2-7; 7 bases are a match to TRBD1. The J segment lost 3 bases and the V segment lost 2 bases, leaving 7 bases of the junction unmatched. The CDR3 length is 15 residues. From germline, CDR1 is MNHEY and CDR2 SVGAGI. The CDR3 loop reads CASSYVPGQRYEQYF. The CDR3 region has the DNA TGTGCCAGCAGTTACGTCCCGGGACAGCGCTACGAGCAGTACTTC.

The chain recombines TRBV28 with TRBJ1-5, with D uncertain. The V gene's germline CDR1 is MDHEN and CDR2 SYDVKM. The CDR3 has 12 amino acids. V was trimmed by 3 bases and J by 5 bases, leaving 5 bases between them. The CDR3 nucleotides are TGTGCCAGCAGTTTTCCGGATCAGCCCCAGCATTTT. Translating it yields CASSFPDQPQHF.

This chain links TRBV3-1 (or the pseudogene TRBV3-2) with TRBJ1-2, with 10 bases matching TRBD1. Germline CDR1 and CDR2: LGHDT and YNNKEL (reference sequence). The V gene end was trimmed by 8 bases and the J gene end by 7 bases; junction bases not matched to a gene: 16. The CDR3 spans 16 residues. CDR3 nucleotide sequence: TGTGCCAGCCAGAACTTAGGGACAGGGGATTACCGTGGCTACACCTTC. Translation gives CASQNLGTGDYRGYTF.

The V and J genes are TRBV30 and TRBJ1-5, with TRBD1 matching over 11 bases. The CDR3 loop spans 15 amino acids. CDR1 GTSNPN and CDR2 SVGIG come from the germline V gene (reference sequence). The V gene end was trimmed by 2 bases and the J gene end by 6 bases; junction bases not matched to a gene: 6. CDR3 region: CAWSPGQGAGQPQHF. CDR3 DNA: TGTGCCTGGAGTCCTGGACAGGGGGCAGGTCAGCCCCAGCATTTT.

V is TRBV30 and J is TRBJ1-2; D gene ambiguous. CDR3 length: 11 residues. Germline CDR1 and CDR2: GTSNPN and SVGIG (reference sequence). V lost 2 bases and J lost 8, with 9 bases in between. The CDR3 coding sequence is TGTGCCTGGAGTCGGGAGAGAGGCTACACCTTC. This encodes CAWSRERGYTF.

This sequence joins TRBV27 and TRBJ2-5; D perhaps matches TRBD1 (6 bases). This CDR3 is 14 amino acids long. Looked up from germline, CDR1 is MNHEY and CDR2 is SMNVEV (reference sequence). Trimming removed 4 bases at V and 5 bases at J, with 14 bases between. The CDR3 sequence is CASSSGRGGETQYF. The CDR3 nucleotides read TGTGCCAGCAGTTCGGGCAGGGGCGGTGAGACCCAGTACTTC.